These 24 T cell receptor beta chains were all obtained from the same sample, sequenced in a study of post-analysis software for immune sequencing data. Unique-molecular-identifier-tagged TCR beta cDNA libraries were used. TCRdb passed the PCR reads through MiXCR, listing each CDR3 protein once. The sample holds fewer than 700,000 distinct CDR3 sequences, 44% seen once. These receptors' antigens are unknown. Findings and limits, study-wide: Patients had higher frequencies than controls of about five TRBV segments, including TRBV5-6, TRBV5-1 and TRBV20-1.

The source material was blood. These receptors all come from a girl between 10 and 17 years old with multiple sclerosis.

The rearrangement links TRBV12-5 to TRBJ2-1, with D perhaps matching TRBD2 (5 bases). Germline V CDR1 and CDR2: LGHNT, FRNRAP. V lost 7 bases to trimming and J lost 1 base, with 14 bases between them. CDR3 length equals 15 residues. In nucleotides, the CDR3 is TGTGCTAGTGCTCCTGGAGGAGAATCCTACAATGAGCAGTTCTTC. This encodes CASAPGGESYNEQFF.

The chain recombines TRBV27 with TRBJ2-7; 7 bases align to TRBD1. The J call is uncertain, as TRBJ2-5 better fits the DNA end. CDR1 is MNHEY and CDR2 is SMNVEV in the germline V gene (reference sequence). The CDR3 length is 16 residues. CDR3 residues: CASSPKGALQGQTQYF. The CDR3, as DNA: TGTGCCAGCAGTCCCAAGGGGGCCTTACAGGGGCAGACCCAGTACTTC.

The V call is TRBV20-1, the J call TRBJ1-4; tentatively, D is TRBD1 (5 bases). CDR1 DFQATT and CDR2 SNEGSKA come from the germline V gene (reference sequence). The V end lost 4 bases, the J end lost 6 bases, and 15 bases lay between the germline ends. This CDR3 spans 14 amino acids. The CDR3 bases are TGCAGTGCTACCGGCGGGGCTCACCATGAAAAACTGTTTTTT. This codes for CSATGGAHHEKLFF.

This clonotype was detected a few times. J is TRBJ2-3 and V is TRBV29-1, with 7 positions matching TRBD2. Trimming took 7 bases from V and 3 from J; bases not matched to a gene: 7. The CDR3 loop spans 13 amino acids. The germline gives CDR1 SQVTM, CDR2 ANQGSEA. CDR3 amino acids: CSAAGGRTDTQYF. CDR3 nucleotides: TGCAGCGCCGCCGGGGGGAGAACAGATACGCAGTATTTT.

This clonotype was counted between two and nine times. The gene calls are TRBV6-6 and TRBJ2-3, with 11 bases that match TRBD2. In germline, CDR1 is MNHNY, CDR2 SVGAGI (reference sequence). J lost 1 base, V lost 6 bases, and 6 bases had no gene match. CDR3 length: 16 residues. CDR3 sequence: CASRYTSGGGTDTQYF. In DNA form, the CDR3 reads TGTGCCAGCAGATATACTAGCGGGGGAGGCACAGATACGCAGTATTTT.

The chain uses TRBV5-5 and TRBJ2-1; 8 bases line up with TRBD1. The CDR3 runs 18 residues. The trim removed 0 bases at V and 9 bases at J, leaving 17 bases unmatched. Germline CDR1 reads SGHKS; CDR2 reads YYEKEE (reference sequence). The CDR3, as DNA: TGTGCCAGCAGCTTGGGGGACAGGTGCCCTTTTCAGTTCTGTGAGCAGTTCTTC. Translating gives CASSLGDRCPFQFCEQFF.

DNA for the CDR3: TGCGCCAGCAGCCCCCTAACACCGTCCGACTACGAGCAGTACTTC. It codes for CASSPLTPSDYEQYF. This chain joins TRBV5-1 and TRBJ2-7; no reliable D call. V lost 4 bases, J lost 3 bases, and 17 bases lay in between. Germline CDR1 and CDR2: SGHRS and YFSETQ. The CDR3 has 15 amino acids. Full variable domain (outside the CDR3, taken from reference TRBV5-1 and TRBJ2-7): KAGVTQTPRYLIKTRGQQVTLSCSPISGHRSVSWYQQTPGQGLQFLFEYFSETQRNKGNFPGRFSGRQFSNSRSEMNVSTLELGDSALYLCASSPLTPSDYEQYFGPGTRLTVT.

The chain combines TRBV12-3 or TRBV12-4 with TRBJ1-4, with TRBD1 identical over 7 bases. The CDR3 covers 15 residues. V was pared by 2 bases and J by 3 bases, with 3 bases of the junction left unmatched. CDR3 bases: TGTGCCAGCAGTTTATTGGGGACAGCTAATGAAAAACTGTTTTTT. Amino acids: CASSLLGTANEKLFF.

The sample holds a few counts of this clonotype. The chain is built from TRBV20-1 and TRBJ2-3; tentatively, D is TRBD1 (6 bases). Germline lookup yields CDR1 DFQATT and CDR2 SNEGSKA (reference sequence). The CDR3 has 14 amino acids. V lost 3 bases to trimming and J lost 1 base, with 11 bases between them. The CDR3 spells CSASKEGGTDTQYF. DNA for the CDR3: TGCAGTGCTAGTAAAGAGGGGGGCACAGATACGCAGTATTTT.

This chain joins TRBV7-3 and TRBJ2-1; D call uncertain. The V gene's germline CDR1 is SGHTA and CDR2 FQGTGA. The CDR3 covers 13 residues. V lost 4 bases, J lost 7 bases, and 11 bases lay in between. The CDR3 coding sequence is TGTGCCAGCAGCTCAGGACGGGTTAATGAGCAGTTCTTC. It specifies CASSSGRVNEQFF.

In this sample, this clonotype turned up a few times. The genes are TRBV11-3 and TRBJ1-6; D not resolved. Germline V gene data show CDR1 as SGHNT and CDR2 as YENEEA. V was shortened by 6 bases and J by 5 bases, with 11 bases between the two germline ends. CDR3 length equals 14 residues. CDR3 sequence (DNA): TGTGCCAGCAGGGAGACGGGAAATAATTCACCCCTCCACTTT. Encoded protein: CASRETGNNSPLHF.

The chain joins TRBV5-1 to TRBJ2-3, with TRBD2 matching over 10 bases. The germline CDR1 and CDR2 sequences are SGHRS and YFSETQ. This CDR3 comprises 18 residues. V shed 1 base and J 4 bases; nucleotides not matched to a gene: 12. The CDR3 loop reads CASSLQLAGVGSPDTQYF. CDR3 coding DNA: TGCGCCAGCAGCTTGCAGCTAGCGGGAGTCGGTAGCCCAGATACGCAGTATTTT.

The chain joins TRBV10-3 to TRBJ2-1; 8 bases fit TRBD1. Germline V gives CDR1 ENHRY, CDR2 SYGVKD. This CDR3 has 15 amino acids. With 7 bases clipped from V and 1 base from J, the junction kept 6 bases outside the gene matches. The CDR3 is CAIMDRVGSYNEQFF. In DNA form, the CDR3 reads TGTGCCATCATGGACAGGGTAGGGTCCTACAATGAGCAGTTCTTC.

V gene TRBV2 combines with J gene TRBJ2-7, with 11 bases lining up with TRBD2. Germline values: CDR1 SNHLY, CDR2 FYNNEI. Trimming at V came to 8 bases and at J to 7 bases, leaving 10 bases not matched to a gene. The CDR3 is 14 residues long. Here the CDR3 reads CASLTSGAPGEQYF. The CDR3 coding sequence is TGTGCCAGCCTGACTAGCGGGGCCCCGGGGGAGCAGTACTTC. The entire variable domain, with the rest obtained from reference TRBV2 and TRBJ2-7, is as follows: EPEVTQTPSHQVTQMGQEVILRCVPISNHLYFYWYRQILGQKVEFLVSFYNNEISEKSEIFDDQFSVERPDGSNFTLKIRSTKLEDSAMYFCASLTSGAPGEQYFGPGTRLTVT.

The rearrangement links TRBV5-1 to TRBJ1-6, with 8 bases matching TRBD1. Germline V lookup: CDR1 SGHRS, CDR2 YFSETQ. With V trimmed by 0 bases and J by 12 bases, 14 bases remained unmatched. The CDR3 covers 17 residues. CDR3 DNA sequence: TGCGCCAGCAGCTTGGATGGGACAGGCGGCCCCGGTAGACCCCTCCACTTT. This translates into CASSLDGTGGPGRPLHF.

Only a few counts were recorded for this clonotype. The genes are TRBV10-3 and TRBJ2-3; TRBD2 matches 12 bases. The V segment lost 11 bases and the J segment 5 bases; nucleotides outside the gene matches: 8. Germline loops: CDR1 ENHRY, CDR2 SYGVKD. The CDR3 consists of 14 residues. The CDR3 region is CASGTSGRRDTQYF. The CDR3 DNA sequence: TGTGCCTCCGGGACTAGCGGGCGGAGAGATACGCAGTATTTT.

This clonotype was counted between two and nine times. The DNA of the CDR3 is TGTGCCATCAGTGAGCAGGGGTCGACCTACGAGCAGTACTTC. Amino acid sequence: CAISEQGSTYEQYF. The rearrangement links TRBV10-3 to TRBJ2-7, with D possibly TRBD1 on 6 matching bases. Trimming cost V 2 bases and J 2 bases, with 10 bases left between them. This CDR3 has 14 amino acids. Germline loops: CDR1 ENHRY, CDR2 SYGVKD.

The rearrangement uses TRBV15 and TRBJ2-1; D is ambiguous. Germline V lookup: CDR1 LNHNV, CDR2 YYDKDF (reference sequence). V lost 8 bases, J lost 6 bases, and 17 bases lay in between. The CDR3 is 14 amino acids. CDR3 DNA sequence: TGTGCCACCTCCCCGAGCCCATCAGTCAATGAGCAGTTCTTC. It translates to CATSPSPSVNEQFF.

The chain joins TRBV7-2 to TRBJ2-3; 9 bases are a match to TRBD2. The CDR3 loop spans 15 amino acids. V lost 5 bases and J lost 3; bases outside the gene matches: 6. Looked up from germline, CDR1 is SGHTA and CDR2 is FQGNSA. This chain's CDR3 is CASSLRLAGTDTQYF. The CDR3 DNA reads TGTGCCAGCAGCCTCCGGCTAGCGGGGACAGATACGCAGTATTTT. Drawing the rest from reference TRBV7-2 and TRBJ2-3, the complete variable domain is GAGVSQSPSNKVTEKGKDVELRCDPISGHTALYWYRQSLGQGLEFLIYFQGNSAPDKSGLPSDRFSAERTGGSVSTLTIQRTQQEDSAVYLCASSLRLAGTDTQYFGPGTRLTVL.

With regard to this clonotype: Its ends do not fully match the called genes, so a read error is possible. The chain uses TRBV10-3 and TRBJ2-7, with a possible D match to TRBD2 (7 bases). TRBJ2-5 explains the end of the DNA better; the J call may be wrong. This CDR3 spans 14 amino acids. The V gene's germline CDR1 is ENHRY and CDR2 SYGVKD. CDR3 sequence reads: CAISERGGQKTQYF. CDR3 DNA sequence: TGTGCCATCAGCGAAAGGGGGGGCCAAAAGACCCAGTACTTC.

The V call is TRBV12-3 or TRBV12-4, the J call TRBJ2-7; 8 bases are shared with TRBD2. This CDR3 has 12 amino acids. As DNA, the CDR3 is TGTGCGAGCGGGGGCATCTCCTACGAGCAGTACTTC. This encodes CASGGISYEQYF.

This clonotype was found a few times. This chain joins TRBV6-5 and TRBJ1-2; 10 bases agree with TRBD1. There are 16 residues in the CDR3. The ends lost 0 bases at V and 4 bases at J; junction bases unmatched: 5. Germline CDR1 MNHEY, CDR2 SVGAGI. The DNA for the CDR3 is TGTGCCAGCAGTTACTCGACAGGGGGCGGATCCTATGGCTACACCTTC. It translates to CASSYSTGGGSYGYTF.

This chain joins TRBV5-1 and TRBJ2-5; TRBD1 matches at 10 bases. The germline V gene encodes CDR1 SGHRS and CDR2 YFSETQ. V was clipped by 3 bases and J by 5 bases; unmatched bases: 4. The CDR3 contains 14 residues. For the CDR3, the DNA is TGCGCCAGCAGCTCGACAGGGGGCGGCGAGACCCAGTACTTC. It specifies CASSSTGGGETQYF.

This clonotype was counted a few times. J is TRBJ1-2 and V is TRBV10-3; D may be TRBD1 (5 bases). The CDR3 has 16 amino acids. V shed 0 bases and J shed 4 bases, with 15 bases lying between them. The germline CDR1 and CDR2 sequences are ENHRY and SYGVKD. The CDR3 spells CAISESDSSVGYGYTF. For the CDR3, the DNA is TGTGCCATCAGTGAGTCAGACAGCTCGGTCGGCTATGGCTACACCTTC.